This note documents a single TCR beta chain sequence. A read error is possible here, since a much larger clone lies one base away. This CDR3 contains 13 residues. Trimming cost V 2 bases and J 13 bases; bases outside gene matches: 8. From germline, CDR1 is SGHNT and CDR2 YENEEA. Unique molecular identifiers were incorporated during preparation of the TCRbeta library. Via MiXCR, TCRdb re-called the PCR reads, giving one row per CDR3 protein. The sample yields 500,000 to 600,000 distinct CDR3 sequences, approximately 29% seen once. This entry belongs to a study of T-cell reconstitution after alpha-beta-depleted transplantation in children.

The V call is TRBV11-3, the J call TRBJ2-4; TRBD1 aligns across 7 bases. The TCR comes from a human donor who donated a stem cell graft to a child with aplastic anemia. This specimen was PBMCs from the stem cell graft donor, taken from the stem cell graft. The CDR3 coding sequence is TGTGCCAGCAGCTTAAATAATTGGGACAGACAGTACTTC. Protein sequence: CASSLNNWDRQYF.